The 15 T cell receptor beta chains reported below all come from one sample, sequenced in a study of T cells in Graves' hyperthyroidism and ophthalmopathy. Amplified TCR beta CDR3 regions derived from RNA transcripts. The TCR CDR3 first-round RT-PCR relied on the HTBI primer set. TCRdb re-called the multiplex PCR reads through MiXCR, storing one row per CDR3 protein. The table includes more than 500,000 distinct CDR3 sequences, roughly 17% detected once. Sequenced material: blood. These receptor sequences come from a woman aged 25 to 39 with Graves' hyperthyroidism.

A note on this clonotype: A much larger clone differs from this one at a single base, so this may be a read error. This chain joins TRBV7-9 and TRBJ2-1, with 9 bases identical to TRBD2. The CDR3 covers 15 residues. The germline V gene has CDR1 SEHNR and CDR2 FQNEAQ (reference sequence). The CDR3, as DNA: TGTGCCAGCAGCACGGGACTAGCAAACTACAATGAGCAGCTCTTC. Translating it yields CASSTGLANYNEQLF.

This clonotype was counted at least ten times. This sequence joins TRBV28 and TRBJ2-5; no firm D call. Trimming stripped 11 bases from V and 2 bases from J, with 21 bases between. Germline CDR1 is MDHEN and CDR2 is SYDVKM. The CDR3 runs to 15 residues. CDR3 amino acids: CAPGYVLKGQETQYF. As DNA, the CDR3 is TGTGCCCCGGGTTATGTATTGAAGGGACAAGAGACCCAGTACTTC.

This clonotype has at least ten counts. The J gene is TRBJ2-3, the V gene TRBV7-2; TRBD2 agrees at 7 bases. The CDR3 runs 17 residues. CDR1 is SGHTA, CDR2 FQGNSA, per germline. The J segment lost 0 bases and the V segment lost 1 base, leaving 7 bases of the junction unmatched. The chain's CDR3 is CASSLDALAASTDTQYF. The CDR3 bases are TGTGCCAGCAGCTTAGACGCCCTAGCGGCTAGCACAGATACGCAGTATTTT. Filled out from reference TRBV7-2 and TRBJ2-3, the complete variable domain reads GAGVSQSPSNKVTEKGKDVELRCDPISGHTALYWYRQSLGQGLEFLIYFQGNSAPDKSGLPSDRFSAERTGGSVSTLTIQRTQQEDSAVYLCASSLDALAASTDTQYFGPGTRLTVL.

V gene TRBV27 combines with J gene TRBJ2-3; 13 bases map to TRBD2. V lost 3 bases and J lost 4; bases outside the gene matches: 7. Germline loops: CDR1 MNHEY, CDR2 SMNVEV (reference sequence). This CDR3 is 17 amino acids long. The CDR3 coding sequence is TGTGCCAGCAGTTTCCCCGGACTAGCGGGAGCCCCAGATACGCAGTATTTT. Its translation is CASSFPGLAGAPDTQYF.

This clonotype has at least ten counts. The V gene is TRBV12-3 or TRBV12-4, the J gene TRBJ1-4, with 8 bases that match TRBD1. This CDR3 spans 14 amino acids. V gave up 6 bases and J gave up 3 bases; unmatched junction bases: 3. This CDR3 is CASRPGQANEKLFF. CDR3 in DNA: TGTGCCAGCAGACCGGGACAGGCTAATGAAAAACTGTTTTTT.

The sample holds a few counts of this clonotype. The chain uses TRBV19 and TRBJ1-5; D unclear. This CDR3 spans 11 amino acids. Trimming took 5 bases from V and 10 from J, leaving 9 bases between them. Germline V gives CDR1 LNHDA, CDR2 SQIVND (reference sequence). The CDR3 region has the DNA TGTGCCAGTAGTGACCGTTTACCCCAGCATTTT. Protein product: CASSDRLPQHF.

This clonotype has a count of ten or more. The V gene is TRBV6-1, the J gene TRBJ2-7; no definite D call. CDR1 MNHNS and CDR2 SASEGT come from the germline V gene. V was clipped by 6 bases and J by 0 bases, with 9 bases between them. The length of the CDR3 is 13 residues. Here the CDR3 DNA reads TGTGCCAGCAGAAAAGGATACTCCTACGAGCAGTACTTC. This encodes CASRKGYSYEQYF.

V usage is TRBV19 and J usage is TRBJ2-4, with TRBD1 matching over 7 bases. The germline V gene encodes CDR1 LNHDA and CDR2 SQIVND (reference sequence). The CDR3 is 15 amino acids. With 4 bases clipped from V and 9 bases from J, the junction kept 12 bases outside the gene matches. The CDR3 DNA sequence: TGTGCCAGTAGTACGTCAGGGACAGTAGAGGTCATTCAGTACTTC. Encoded protein: CASSTSGTVEVIQYF. Full variable domain (outside the CDR3, taken from reference TRBV19 and TRBJ2-4): DGGITQSPKYLFRKEGQNVTLSCEQNLNHDAMYWYRQDPGQGLRLIYYSQIVNDFQKGDIAEGYSVSREKKESFPLTVTSAQKNPTAFYLCASSTSGTVEVIQYFGAGTRLSVL.

This clonotype was seen more than once but under ten times. As DNA, the CDR3 is TGCGCCAGCAGCTTGGATTATCGGGAGCAGTACTTC. Translating it yields CASSLDYREQYF. The chain employs TRBV5-1 and TRBJ2-7; the D is unclear. CDR1 and CDR2 from the germline V gene are SGHRS and YFSETQ. This CDR3 spans 12 amino acids. The V and J ends lost 0 bases and 7 bases respectively, with 8 bases between them.

The chain couples TRBV5-1 to TRBJ2-1, with D possibly being TRBD1 (6 bases). V lost 0 bases and J 5 bases, leaving 9 bases between the germline ends. Germline assignment: CDR1 SGHRS and CDR2 YFSETQ. The CDR3 is 14 residues long. The CDR3 region is CASSLVPGDNEQFF. CDR3 DNA sequence: TGCGCCAGCAGCTTGGTCCCAGGGGACAATGAGCAGTTCTTC.

This clonotype has a handful of counts. The rearrangement uses TRBV7-9 and TRBJ2-7, with TRBD1 matching 8 bases. CDR3 length: 16 residues. After removal of 5 bases from V and 0 bases from J, the junction contained 9 bases not matched to a gene. Germline CDR1 and CDR2: SEHNR and FQNEAQ (reference sequence). CDR3 nucleotide sequence: TGTGCCAGCAGCCCACCGGGACAGGCGACCTCCTACGAGCAGTACTTC. Translation: CASSPPGQATSYEQYF.

The chain couples TRBV6-1 to TRBJ2-7; the D is unclear. Germline V gene lookup returns CDR1 MNHNS and CDR2 SASEGT. This CDR3 is built from 13 residues. V was trimmed by 3 bases and J by 3 bases, leaving 9 bases between them. The CDR3 DNA reads TGTGCCAGCAGTGAGGTCAGATTCTACGAGCAGTACTTC. Its protein product is CASSEVRFYEQYF.

This clonotype was seen at least ten times. The chain has TRBV28 and TRBJ2-1; 8 bases are shared with TRBD2. The CDR3 has 15 residues. Germline V gene data show CDR1 as MDHEN and CDR2 as SYDVKM. V gave up 5 bases and J gave up 11 bases; unmatched junction bases: 14. This CDR3 reads CASSPPGGLASKQFF. CDR3 nucleotide sequence: TGTGCCAGCAGTCCCCCCGGCGGACTAGCCAGTAAGCAGTTCTTC.

This clonotype was found many times. The rearrangement joins TRBV11-2 to TRBJ1-4, with D uncertain. From germline, CDR1 is SGHAT and CDR2 FQNNGV. Trimming removed 5 bases at V and 8 bases at J, with 15 bases between. This CDR3 is 14 amino acids long. The CDR3 DNA reads as TGTGCCAGCAGCCAACTCGACCTACAAGAAAAACTGTTTTTT. It is translated as CASSQLDLQEKLFF.

This clonotype has only a few counts. V gene TRBV12-5 combines with J gene TRBJ2-5, with D tentatively TRBD1 or TRBD2 (6 bases each). From germline, CDR1 is LGHNT and CDR2 FRNRAP. The V and J ends lost 5 bases and 1 base respectively, with 11 bases between them. There are 14 residues in the CDR3. The CDR3 loop is CASGEGGPQETQYF. CDR3 DNA sequence: TGTGCTAGTGGTGAGGGGGGACCCCAAGAGACCCAGTACTTC.